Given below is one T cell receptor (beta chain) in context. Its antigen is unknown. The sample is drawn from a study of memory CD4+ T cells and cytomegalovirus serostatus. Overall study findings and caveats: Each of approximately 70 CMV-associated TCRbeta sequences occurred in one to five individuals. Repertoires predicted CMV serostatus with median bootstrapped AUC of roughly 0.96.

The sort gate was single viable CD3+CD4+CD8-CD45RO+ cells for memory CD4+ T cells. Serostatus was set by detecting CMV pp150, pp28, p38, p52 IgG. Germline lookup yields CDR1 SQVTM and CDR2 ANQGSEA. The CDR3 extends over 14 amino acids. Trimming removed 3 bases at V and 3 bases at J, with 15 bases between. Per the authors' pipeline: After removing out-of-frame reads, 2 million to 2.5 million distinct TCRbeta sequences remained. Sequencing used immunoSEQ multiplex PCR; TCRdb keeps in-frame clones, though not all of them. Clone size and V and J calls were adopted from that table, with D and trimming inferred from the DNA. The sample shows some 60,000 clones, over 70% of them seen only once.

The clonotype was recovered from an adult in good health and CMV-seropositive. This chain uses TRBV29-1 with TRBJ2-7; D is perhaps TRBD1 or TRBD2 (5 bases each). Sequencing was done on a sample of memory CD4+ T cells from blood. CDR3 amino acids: CSVEMGPNLYEQYF. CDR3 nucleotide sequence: TGCAGCGTTGAGATGGGACCGAATCTCTACGAGCAGTACTTC.